The rows below give T cell receptor beta chains drawn from one sample of a study of early T cells in non-severe SARS-CoV-2 infection. MiXCR, applied by TCRdb to the 5' RACE reads, yields one record per CDR3 protein. The repertoire includes tens of thousands of distinct CDR3 sequences, approximately 6.2% of them detected once, and about a fifth sits in the top ten. Sample: whole blood, taken at baseline. The source is an adult who was a healthcare worker with PCR-confirmed SARS-CoV-2 infection or an uninfected control (not recorded which). Each CDR3 is given with its conserved first and last residue. A D gene is named only where the DNA matches it firmly. Size values are once, few and many counts, or a class for expanded clones, and some rows have none.

v_gene: TRBV18; j_gene: TRBJ2-7; d_gene: NA; abundance: NA; CDR3nt: TGTGCCAGCTCACCAATCAGGGATCCTAACGAGCAGTACTTC; CDR3aa: CASSPIRDPNEQYF
v_gene: TRBV12-3/TRBV12-4; j_gene: TRBJ1-2; d_gene: NA; abundance: few; CDR3nt: TGTGCCAGCAGCGGGACACCAGTCTATGGCTACACCTTC; CDR3aa: CASSGTPVYGYTF
v_gene: TRBV5-6; j_gene: TRBJ2-1; d_gene: NA; abundance: few; CDR3nt: TGTGCCAGCAGCTTGGCTCTCCCCGACAATGAGCAGTTCTTC; CDR3aa: CASSLALPDNEQFF
v_gene: TRBV10-2; j_gene: TRBJ2-5; d_gene: TRBD2; abundance: few; CDR3nt: TGCGCCAGTCAGCGGGAGGTCCAAGAGACCCAGTACTTC; CDR3aa: CASQREVQETQYF
v_gene: TRBV14; j_gene: TRBJ2-1; d_gene: TRBD1; abundance: few; CDR3nt: TGTGCCAGCAGCCAAGGTCGTGACAGGGGGCGTTCTGAGCAGTTCTTC; CDR3aa: CASSQGRDRGRSEQFF
v_gene: TRBV12-3/TRBV12-4; j_gene: TRBJ1-5; d_gene: NA; abundance: many; CDR3nt: TGTGCCAGCAGTTTCAAGGGGAATCAGCCCCAGCATTTT; CDR3aa: CASSFKGNQPQHF
v_gene: TRBV28; j_gene: TRBJ2-7; d_gene: NA; abundance: many; CDR3nt: TGTGCCAGCAGTTTAACCCCGACAGGCGAGCAGTACTTC; CDR3aa: CASSLTPTGEQYF
v_gene: TRBV6-5; j_gene: TRBJ1-1; d_gene: TRBD1; abundance: NA; CDR3nt: TGTGCCAGCAGCGCGACAGGGGCGGAAGCTTTCTTT; CDR3aa: CASSATGAEAFF
v_gene: TRBV7-6; j_gene: TRBJ2-1; d_gene: TRBD2; abundance: many; CDR3nt: TGTGCCAGCAGCTTAGAGGGAGGGCGGAATGAGCAGTTCTTC; CDR3aa: CASSLEGGRNEQFF
v_gene: TRBV11-3; j_gene: TRBJ2-3; d_gene: NA; abundance: few; CDR3nt: TGTGCCAGCAGCTTAGGTCGGCCTTTAACGACAGATACGCAGTATTTT; CDR3aa: CASSLGRPLTTDTQYF
v_gene: TRBV19; j_gene: TRBJ2-1; d_gene: TRBD2; abundance: many; CDR3nt: TGTGCCAGTAGTATAAGGCGGGAGAGGAATGAGCAGTTCTTC; CDR3aa: CASSIRRERNEQFF
v_gene: TRBV5-6; j_gene: TRBJ1-1; d_gene: NA; abundance: NA; CDR3nt: TGTGCCAGCAGCTTTGGATGGGGAACTGAAGCTTTCTTT; CDR3aa: CASSFGWGTEAFF
v_gene: TRBV7-2; j_gene: TRBJ2-1; d_gene: NA; abundance: few; CDR3nt: TGTGCCAGCAGCTTACGCAGTGCGGGACCCTACAATGAGCAGTTCTTC; CDR3aa: CASSLRSAGPYNEQFF
v_gene: TRBV29-1; j_gene: TRBJ2-3; d_gene: NA; abundance: many; CDR3nt: TGCAGCGTTGAGATACAGAACACAGATACGCAGTATTTT; CDR3aa: CSVEIQNTDTQYF
v_gene: TRBV7-2; j_gene: TRBJ2-7; d_gene: NA; abundance: NA; CDR3nt: TGTGCCAGCAGTTTAAGTCCCCTAGCTTCTGGGCAGTACTTC; CDR3aa: CASSLSPLASGQYF
v_gene: TRBV27; j_gene: TRBJ1-1; d_gene: TRBD1; abundance: NA; CDR3nt: TGTGCCAGCAGTGATTACAGGGGGCGGAACACTGAAGCTTTCTTT; CDR3aa: CASSDYRGRNTEAFF
v_gene: TRBV28; j_gene: TRBJ2-7; d_gene: NA; abundance: NA; CDR3nt: TGTGCCAGCAGAATCTCACTAGCCCAATCTTACTACGAGCAGTACTTC; CDR3aa: CASRISLAQSYYEQYF
v_gene: TRBV7-9; j_gene: TRBJ2-3; d_gene: NA; abundance: NA; CDR3nt: TGTGCCATCGAGAGTTGGGCGGGGGCTGTTTATACGCAGTATTTT; CDR3aa: CAIESWAGAVYTQYF
v_gene: TRBV20-1; j_gene: TRBJ2-3; d_gene: NA; abundance: NA; CDR3nt: TGCAGTGCTCTGAAAGGCACAGATACGCAGTATTTT; CDR3aa: CSALKGTDTQYF
v_gene: TRBV4-3; j_gene: TRBJ2-7; d_gene: NA; abundance: many; CDR3nt: TGCGCCAGCAGCCAAGAGGGGGCCCGGGGCGAGCAGTACTTC; CDR3aa: CASSQEGARGEQYF
v_gene: TRBV5-6; j_gene: TRBJ1-6; d_gene: NA; abundance: many; CDR3nt: TGTGCCAGCAGCTTTGAGCCGAATAATTCACCCCTCCACTTT; CDR3aa: CASSFEPNNSPLHF
v_gene: TRBV4-1; j_gene: TRBJ2-2; d_gene: NA; abundance: few; CDR3nt: TGCGCCAGCAGCCAAGTCCCTAACCGGAGGGCTGGCACCGGGGAGCTGTTTTTT; CDR3aa: CASSQVPNRRAGTGELFF
v_gene: TRBV6-6; j_gene: TRBJ2-3; d_gene: NA; abundance: few; CDR3nt: TGTGCCAGCAGTTACGGGCAGAACACAGATACGCAGTATTTT; CDR3aa: CASSYGQNTDTQYF
v_gene: TRBV27; j_gene: TRBJ1-2; d_gene: NA; abundance: many; CDR3nt: TGTGCCAGCAGTTTCTTGGACAGTAGGGGCTACACCTTC; CDR3aa: CASSFLDSRGYTF
v_gene: TRBV6-6; j_gene: TRBJ2-5; d_gene: TRBD2; abundance: many; CDR3nt: TGTGCCAGCAGTCTTAGCGGGGGGGCCGTAGAGACCCAGTACTTC; CDR3aa: CASSLSGGAVETQYF
v_gene: TRBV7-3; j_gene: TRBJ2-3; d_gene: NA; abundance: few; CDR3nt: TGTGCCAGCAGCGAACGGTCCCAGGAGGGAGATACGCAGTATTTT; CDR3aa: CASSERSQEGDTQYF
v_gene: TRBV4-3; j_gene: TRBJ2-7; d_gene: TRBD1; abundance: many; CDR3nt: TGCGCCAGCAGCCAAGCCTCGGGACAGGGCTCCTACGAGCAGTACTTC; CDR3aa: CASSQASGQGSYEQYF
v_gene: TRBV7-3; j_gene: TRBJ1-1; d_gene: NA; abundance: many; CDR3nt: TGTGCCAGCAGCCAACACATGGGGGGCACTGAAGCTTTCTTT; CDR3aa: CASSQHMGGTEAFF
v_gene: TRBV20-1; j_gene: TRBJ1-1; d_gene: NA; abundance: many; CDR3nt: TGCAGTGCTCGGGACCCAGGGACTGAAGCTTTCTTT; CDR3aa: CSARDPGTEAFF
v_gene: TRBV28; j_gene: TRBJ2-2; d_gene: NA; abundance: NA; CDR3nt: TGTGCTAGCAGTTTCCCCGGTCAGCCCTCCGGGGAGCTGTTTTTT; CDR3aa: CASSFPGQPSGELFF
v_gene: TRBV5-1; j_gene: TRBJ2-5; d_gene: TRBD2; abundance: many; CDR3nt: TGCGCCAGCAGCTCGGGAGGACGTTCTTCGACTGGTCCAGGGACCCAGTACTTC; CDR3aa: CASSSGGRSSTGPGTQYF
v_gene: TRBV4-2; j_gene: TRBJ1-1; d_gene: TRBD1; abundance: few; CDR3nt: TGTGCCAGCAGCCGAAGGGCCCAGGGGGGGAACACTGAAGCTTTCTTT; CDR3aa: CASSRRAQGGNTEAFF
v_gene: TRBV28; j_gene: TRBJ2-1; d_gene: NA; abundance: NA; CDR3nt: TGTGCCAGCAGTTCCGGGATCCGCAATGAGCAGTTCTTC; CDR3aa: CASSSGIRNEQFF
v_gene: TRBV4-3; j_gene: TRBJ2-4; d_gene: NA; abundance: few; CDR3nt: TGCGCCAGCAGCCAAGATCGGGGTGCCAAAAACATTCAGTACTTC; CDR3aa: CASSQDRGAKNIQYF
v_gene: TRBV18; j_gene: TRBJ1-2; d_gene: NA; abundance: many; CDR3nt: TGTGCCAGCTCACCACGGGCGGATAACTATGGCTACACCTTC; CDR3aa: CASSPRADNYGYTF
v_gene: TRBV3-1; j_gene: TRBJ2-7; d_gene: NA; abundance: NA; CDR3nt: TGTGCCAGCAGCCAAACCTTATACGAGCAGTACTTC; CDR3aa: CASSQTLYEQYF
v_gene: TRBV28; j_gene: TRBJ2-4; d_gene: TRBD2; abundance: many; CDR3nt: TGTGCCAGCAGTTATACTACCGGGACTAGCGGGGGTAGGACCAAAAACATTCAGTACTTC; CDR3aa: CASSYTTGTSGGRTKNIQYF
v_gene: TRBV12-3/TRBV12-4; j_gene: TRBJ1-1; d_gene: TRBD1; abundance: many; CDR3nt: TGTGCCAGCAGTCGGACAGGGGAAATGGTAGCTTTCTTT; CDR3aa: CASSRTGEMVAFF
v_gene: TRBV21-1; j_gene: TRBJ2-3; d_gene: NA; abundance: many; CDR3nt: NA; CDR3aa: CASRDPRRTNAQIRSIF
v_gene: TRBV10-1; j_gene: TRBJ2-2; d_gene: NA; abundance: NA; CDR3nt: TGCGCCAGCAGTGAGCACAGCGACGGGGAGCTGTTTTTT; CDR3aa: CASSEHSDGELFF
v_gene: TRBV20-1; j_gene: TRBJ2-7; d_gene: TRBD2; abundance: NA; CDR3nt: TGCAGTGCTCCGTCGAGCGGGAGTATCTACGAGCAGTACTTC; CDR3aa: CSAPSSGSIYEQYF
v_gene: TRBV11-2; j_gene: TRBJ1-6; d_gene: NA; abundance: many; CDR3nt: TGTGCCAGCAGCTTAGGTTATAATTCACCCCTCCACTTT; CDR3aa: CASSLGYNSPLHF
v_gene: TRBV6-5; j_gene: TRBJ2-1; d_gene: NA; abundance: few; CDR3nt: TGTGCCAGCGGGGCCCGGGGTGGAAGCTCCTACAATGAGCAGTTCTTC; CDR3aa: CASGARGGSSYNEQFF
v_gene: TRBV7-3; j_gene: TRBJ2-3; d_gene: NA; abundance: many; CDR3nt: TGTGCCAGCAGCTTCTCAGTGACAGATACGCAGTATTTT; CDR3aa: CASSFSVTDTQYF
v_gene: TRBV6-6; j_gene: TRBJ2-7; d_gene: NA; abundance: hyperexpanded; CDR3nt: TGTGCCAGCAGTTCCCATGGGGGTGAGGAGCAGTACTTC; CDR3aa: CASSSHGGEEQYF
v_gene: TRBV10-3; j_gene: TRBJ1-1; d_gene: NA; abundance: many; CDR3nt: TGTGCCATCAGCCCGCAGTCAGGGCTGTTCACTGAAGCTTTCTTT; CDR3aa: CAISPQSGLFTEAFF
v_gene: TRBV20-1; j_gene: TRBJ2-7; d_gene: NA; abundance: many; CDR3nt: TGCAGTGCTAGTAGGTCGACGGTCTCCTACGAGCAGTACTTC; CDR3aa: CSASRSTVSYEQYF
v_gene: TRBV20-1; j_gene: TRBJ2-7; d_gene: TRBD2; abundance: NA; CDR3nt: TGCAGTGCTAGAAATTTTCTCAGCGGGGGGGCCTACGAGCAGTACTTC; CDR3aa: CSARNFLSGGAYEQYF
v_gene: TRBV6-5; j_gene: TRBJ2-7; d_gene: NA; abundance: many; CDR3nt: TGTGCCAGCAGTCTCGGCGCCTCCTACGAGCAGTACTTC; CDR3aa: CASSLGASYEQYF
v_gene: TRBV28; j_gene: TRBJ2-5; d_gene: NA; abundance: NA; CDR3nt: TGTGCCAGCAGCGAGGCAGAAGAGACCCAGTACTTC; CDR3aa: CASSEAEETQYF
v_gene: TRBV25-1; j_gene: TRBJ2-5; d_gene: NA; abundance: many; CDR3nt: TGTGCCAGCAGTGTACGGCAAGAGACCCAGTACTTC; CDR3aa: CASSVRQETQYF
v_gene: TRBV7-3; j_gene: TRBJ2-7; d_gene: NA; abundance: NA; CDR3nt: TGTGCCAGCAGCCCGCGGGGTGATTTCTACGAGCAGTACTTC; CDR3aa: CASSPRGDFYEQYF
v_gene: TRBV6-6; j_gene: TRBJ1-5; d_gene: TRBD1; abundance: NA; CDR3nt: TGTGCCAGCACAGGGGGGAATCAGCCCCAGCATTTT; CDR3aa: CASTGGNQPQHF
v_gene: TRBV2; j_gene: TRBJ2-5; d_gene: TRBD1; abundance: NA; CDR3nt: TGTGCCAGCAGTGAAGGGGGGAGAGGACAGGGGATCGAAGAGACCCAGTACTTC; CDR3aa: CASSEGGRGQGIEETQYF
v_gene: TRBV7-2; j_gene: TRBJ2-1; d_gene: NA; abundance: many; CDR3nt: TGTGCCAGCAGCCTGTGGGAGAGACACAATGAGCAGTTCTTC; CDR3aa: CASSLWERHNEQFF
v_gene: TRBV5-1; j_gene: TRBJ2-1; d_gene: NA; abundance: NA; CDR3nt: TGCGCCAGCAGCTTGGCCGGGAACAATGAGCAGTTCTTC; CDR3aa: CASSLAGNNEQFF
v_gene: TRBV11-2; j_gene: TRBJ2-4; d_gene: NA; abundance: many; CDR3nt: TGTGCCAGCAGCCCTCTCTTTCGGGGTTCGGCCAAAAACATTCAGTACTTC; CDR3aa: CASSPLFRGSAKNIQYF
v_gene: TRBV5-8; j_gene: TRBJ1-2; d_gene: NA; abundance: few; CDR3nt: TGTGCCAGCAGCTTAGGTCCAGGAAGATATGGCTACACCTTC; CDR3aa: CASSLGPGRYGYTF
v_gene: TRBV4-1; j_gene: TRBJ1-6; d_gene: TRBD1; abundance: few; CDR3nt: TGCGCCAGCAGCCAAGAGGGGACAGGGGGACAATCACCCCTCCACTTT; CDR3aa: CASSQEGTGGQSPLHF